Below, 10 T cell receptor beta chains from the same sample are listed, as sequenced in a study of technical replicates of blood from several donors. The protocol was immunoSEQ multiplex PCR, while the TCRdb copy is restricted to in-frame clones and leaves out a portion. Altogether approximately 52,000 clones are present, 92% being singletons, with the ten largest covering under 5%. The sample taken for sequencing was PBMCs. The origin of the receptors is a human donor in good health. Some clones in this sample may be carry-over from other donors' samples.

V usage is TRBV30 and J usage is TRBJ1-2; D not resolved. V lost 7 bases to trimming and J lost 7 bases, with 13 bases between them. The CDR3 is 11 amino acids. Germline CDR1 reads GTSNPN; CDR2 reads SVGIG (reference sequence). The CDR3 protein is CAFSSGGGYTF. CDR3 DNA: TGTGCCTTCTCATCCGGAGGTGGCTACACCTTC.

This chain joins TRBV11-2 and TRBJ2-6; unclear D gene. V was pared by 5 bases and J by 4 bases, with 9 bases between. CDR3 size: 14 residues. Germline CDR1 is SGHAT and CDR2 is FQNNGV. In nucleotides, the CDR3 is TGTGCCAGCAGCCGAGGTACGGGGGCCAACGTCCTGACTTTC. Its translation is CASSRGTGANVLTF.

This rearrangement joins TRBV10-3 to TRBJ2-1; possible D gene TRBD2, 6 bases. The CDR3 has 15 residues. Germline CDR1 reads ENHRY; CDR2 reads SYGVKD. Trimming pared 6 bases from V and 6 bases from J, leaving 18 bases between. The CDR3 bases are TGTGCCATCAGACCACTAGCATGGAAAACCAATGAGCAGTTCTTC. Its translation: CAIRPLAWKTNEQFF.

Here the CDR3 reads CAWRIVEAQYF. In DNA, the CDR3 is TGTGCCTGGAGGATCGTAGAGGCGCAGTATTTT. The V gene is TRBV30, the J gene TRBJ2-3, with no clear D. V lost 3 bases and J lost 10, with 11 bases in between. Germline loops: CDR1 GTSNPN, CDR2 SVGIG (reference sequence). This CDR3 spans 11 amino acids.

The genes are TRBV7-9 and TRBJ2-7, with D maybe TRBD2 (5 bases). This CDR3 contains 15 residues. Trimming took off 3 bases at V and 0 bases at J, with 12 bases between the two ends. Germline CDR1 is SEHNR and CDR2 is FQNEAQ (reference sequence). CDR3 amino acids: CASSFPGLSSYEQYF. DNA for the CDR3: TGTGCCAGCAGCTTCCCAGGACTGAGCTCCTACGAGCAGTACTTC.

The rearrangement joins TRBV4-3 to TRBJ2-7, with a tentative D call TRBD1 (5 bases). This CDR3 has 15 amino acids. Trimming shortened V by 0 bases and J by 0 bases, and 9 bases separated the two germline ends. CDR1 LGHNA and CDR2 YSLEER come from the germline V gene. The CDR3 protein is CASSQERQSSYEQYF. The CDR3, as DNA: TGCGCCAGCAGCCAAGAAAGACAGTCCTCCTACGAGCAGTACTTC.

CDR3: CASSYRGFGGELFF. The CDR3 DNA is TGTGCCAGCAGCTACAGGGGGTTTGGCGGGGAGCTGTTTTTT. The chain has TRBV7-8 and TRBJ2-2; 8 bases align to TRBD1. The CDR3 covers 14 residues. The V gene end was trimmed by 4 bases and the J gene end by 7 bases; junction bases not matched to a gene: 5. Germline V gives CDR1 SGHVS, CDR2 FQNEAQ. Supplemented by reference TRBV7-8 and TRBJ2-2, the full variable domain reads GAGVSQSPRYKVAKRGQDVALRCDPISGHVSLFWYQQALGQGPEFLTYFQNEAQLDKSGLPSDRFFAERPEGSVSTLKIQRTQQEDSAVYLCASSYRGFGGELFFGEGSRLTVL.

The rearrangement uses TRBV5-1 and TRBJ2-1; 10 nucleotides agree with TRBD2. The CDR3 sequence is 17 residues long. The V and J ends lost 0 bases and 0 bases, in that order; junction bases with no gene match: 3. CDR1 is SGHRS and CDR2 is YFSETQ in the germline V gene. The chain's CDR3 is CASSLGSGGFSYNEQFF. The CDR3 region has the DNA TGCGCCAGCAGCTTGGGTAGCGGGGGGTTCTCCTACAATGAGCAGTTCTTC.

J is TRBJ2-3 and V is TRBV6-5; D is possibly TRBD2 (7 bases). The CDR3 totals 16 residues. Germline V gene lookup returns CDR1 MNHEY and CDR2 SVGAGI. Between the trimmed V and J ends, which lost 4 bases and 4 bases, there was a span of 18 bases. This chain's CDR3 is CASSSPPWGGSDTQYF. The CDR3 coding sequence is TGTGCCAGCAGTTCCCCACCGTGGGGGGGCTCAGATACGCAGTATTTT.

V gene TRBV7-9 combines with J gene TRBJ1-1; D is possibly TRBD1 (5 bases). This CDR3 spans 11 amino acids. The V gene's germline CDR1 is SEHNR and CDR2 FQNEAQ (reference sequence). Between the trimmed V and J ends, which lost 5 bases and 9 bases, there was a span of 10 bases. CDR3 in amino acids: CASSIQVKAFF. In DNA, the CDR3 is TGTGCCAGCAGCATACAGGTCAAAGCTTTCTTT. Using reference TRBV7-9 and TRBJ1-1 for the parts outside the CDR3, the full variable domain is DTGVSQNPRHKITKRGQNVTFRCDPISEHNRLYWYRQTLGQGPEFLTYFQNEAQLEKSRLLSDRFSAERPKGSFSTLEIQRTEQGDSAMYLCASSIQVKAFFGQGTRLTVV.